This TCR beta chain was sequenced in a study of blood T cell repertoires in COVID-19. Adults between about 18 and 89 years of age took part from about 24 US areas. Clinical history reported by participants formed the basis on which cohorts were assigned. The authors' processing: Reference gene primer amplification gave estimated nucleated cell counts. Libraries were prepared by immunoSEQ multiplex PCR; TCRdb keeps only in-frame clonotypes and omits some of them. That table supplies the V and J calls and clone size; D and trimming were determined from the DNA. This sample carries a few hundred thousand clones, 86% of them seen once, and the ten largest clones take 8% to 13%. In its sample, this clone was seen a few times. V dropped 4 bases and J dropped 2 bases, with 20 bases sitting between them. The CDR3 runs to 17 residues. The germline V gene has CDR1 SGHNT and CDR2 YYREEE (reference sequence).

The chain is built from TRBV5-4 and TRBJ2-3, with D perhaps matching TRBD2 (6 bases). The receptor's source is a woman in her late teens or twenties who had recovered from COVID-19. The sequenced sample consisted of PBMCs or T cells enriched from blood (not recorded which). The CDR3 is CASSLRTRGGDTDTQYF. Written as DNA, the CDR3 is TGTGCCAGCAGCCTAAGGACTCGCGGAGGGGACACAGATACGCAGTATTTT.